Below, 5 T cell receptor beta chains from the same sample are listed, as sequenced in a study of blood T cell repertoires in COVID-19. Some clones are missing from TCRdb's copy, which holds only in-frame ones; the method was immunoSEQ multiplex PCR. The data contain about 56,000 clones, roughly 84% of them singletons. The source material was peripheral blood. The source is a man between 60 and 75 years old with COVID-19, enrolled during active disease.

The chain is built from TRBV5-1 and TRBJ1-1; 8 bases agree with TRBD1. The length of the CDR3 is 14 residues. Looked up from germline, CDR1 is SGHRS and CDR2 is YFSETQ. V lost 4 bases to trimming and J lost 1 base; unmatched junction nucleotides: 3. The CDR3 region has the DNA TGCGCCAGCAGCCGTGGGACAGGGAACACTGAAGCTTTCTTT. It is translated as CASSRGTGNTEAFF.

As DNA, the CDR3 is TGTGCCAGCAGCCCCAATGAGAGAGGGTATATCTACGAGCAGTACTTC. Amino acids: CASSPNERGYIYEQYF. This chain links TRBV9 with TRBJ2-7, with D maybe TRBD2 (5 bases). The germline gives CDR1 SGDLS, CDR2 YYNGEE. The CDR3 covers 16 residues. V was clipped by 4 bases and J by 3 bases, with 20 bases between them.

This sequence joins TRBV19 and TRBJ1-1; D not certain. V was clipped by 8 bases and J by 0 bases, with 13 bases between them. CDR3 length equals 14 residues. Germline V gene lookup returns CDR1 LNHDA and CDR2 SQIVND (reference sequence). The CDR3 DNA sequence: TGTGCCAGTGGCCGGGGTAAGCTGAACACTGAAGCTTTCTTT. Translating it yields CASGRGKLNTEAFF.

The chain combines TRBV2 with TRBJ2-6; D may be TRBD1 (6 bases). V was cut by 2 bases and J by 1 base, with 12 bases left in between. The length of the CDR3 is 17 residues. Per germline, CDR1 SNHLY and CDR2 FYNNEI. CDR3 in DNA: TGTGCCAGCAGTGAAATCGGACAGCTATCTGGGGCCAACGTCCTGACTTTC. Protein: CASSEIGQLSGANVLTF.

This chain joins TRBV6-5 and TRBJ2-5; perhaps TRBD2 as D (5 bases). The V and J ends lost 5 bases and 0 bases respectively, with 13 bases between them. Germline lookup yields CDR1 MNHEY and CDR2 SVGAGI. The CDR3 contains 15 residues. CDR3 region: CASSQLELNQETQYF. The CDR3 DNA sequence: TGTGCCAGCAGTCAACTAGAACTAAACCAAGAGACCCAGTACTTC.